This T cell receptor beta chain was sequenced in a study of blood T cell repertoires in COVID-19. CDR1 and CDR2 from the germline V gene are SGHRS and YFSETQ. The CDR3 has 16 residues. Trimming at V came to 3 bases and at J to 0 bases, leaving 5 bases not matched to a gene. Participants were placed into cohorts based on the clinical history they reported. Under the authors' procedure: Estimates of nucleated cell counts were drawn from the amplification of reference gene primers. Libraries were prepared by immunoSEQ multiplex PCR; TCRdb keeps only in-frame clonotypes and omits some of them. V and J calls and clone size are copied from that table; D and trimming were computed from the DNA. The data contain over 250,000 clones, 87% of them seen just once; the ten biggest clones take up roughly 5.3%.

Sequenced: PBMCs or T cells enriched from blood (not recorded which). This TCR was sampled from a woman in her 30s who had recovered from COVID-19. The rearrangement links TRBV5-1 to TRBJ2-7; 11 bases line up with TRBD2. The CDR3 is CASSSLAGGSSYEQYF. The CDR3 nucleotides are TGCGCCAGCAGCTCCCTAGCGGGGGGCAGCTCCTACGAGCAGTACTTC.